This paragraph covers one TCR beta chain sequence. Its matching antigen is unknown. Germline CDR1 and CDR2: LGHNA and YNFKEQ. The CDR3 length is 17 residues. The V gene lost 0 bases and the J gene lost 5 bases, with 20 bases spanning the gap. The data belong to a study of T-cell reconstitution after alpha-beta-depleted transplantation in children. Unique molecular identifiers were used to barcode this TCRbeta library. TCRdb re-analysed the PCR reads in MiXCR, keeping a single row per CDR3 protein. The profile shows more than 200,000 distinct CDR3 sequences, more than 20% of them singletons. Study results and caveats: The origin of high day-60 TCRbeta diversity in some patients lay in surviving recipient T cells and thymic progenitors. After one year, T-cell counts and TCRbeta diversity mostly came from new T cells. At around two months after transplant, the alpha-beta T cells were reportedly derived from several hundred expanded clones that came from non-depleted graft cells.

The V gene is TRBV4-2, the J gene TRBJ2-7; perhaps TRBD2 as D (6 bases). The receptor's source is a girl aged 2-10 years with Fanconi anemia, due to receive a stem cell transplant. The specimen was PBMCs, collected before TCRalphabeta/CD19-depleted stem cell transplant. The CDR3 DNA reads TGTGCCAGCAGCCAAGATGGGACGTTGCGGGGAGGCCACGAGCAGTACTTC. It yields the protein CASSQDGTLRGGHEQYF.